What follows describes a single T cell receptor (beta chain). As yet, its antigen is unknown. The PCR contained 60 Vbeta and 13 Jbeta primers. The table came from immunoSEQ multiplex PCR; TCRdb's copy has only in-frame clones and leaves some out. The sample includes roughly 180,000 clones, about 79% seen only once; the top ten take over 11%. The entry originates in a study of cytomegalovirus exposure and HLA in healthy donors. Study results and limitations: Several of the most significant clusters were apparently associated with common viral pathogens in a later analysis.

V lost 3 bases to trimming and J lost 4 bases, with 15 bases between them. The CDR3 has 15 amino acids. CDR1 is KGHSH and CDR2 is LQKENI in the germline V gene. The sequenced material came from PBMCs. The source of this sequence is a man over 45 in good health and CMV-seropositive. The chain uses TRBV18 and TRBJ1-1; weak D call: TRBD1 (6 bases). CDR3 bases: TGTGCCAGCTCACCGGGGGGGCCTAGGGGCACTGAAGCTTTCTTT. It translates to CASSPGGPRGTEAFF.